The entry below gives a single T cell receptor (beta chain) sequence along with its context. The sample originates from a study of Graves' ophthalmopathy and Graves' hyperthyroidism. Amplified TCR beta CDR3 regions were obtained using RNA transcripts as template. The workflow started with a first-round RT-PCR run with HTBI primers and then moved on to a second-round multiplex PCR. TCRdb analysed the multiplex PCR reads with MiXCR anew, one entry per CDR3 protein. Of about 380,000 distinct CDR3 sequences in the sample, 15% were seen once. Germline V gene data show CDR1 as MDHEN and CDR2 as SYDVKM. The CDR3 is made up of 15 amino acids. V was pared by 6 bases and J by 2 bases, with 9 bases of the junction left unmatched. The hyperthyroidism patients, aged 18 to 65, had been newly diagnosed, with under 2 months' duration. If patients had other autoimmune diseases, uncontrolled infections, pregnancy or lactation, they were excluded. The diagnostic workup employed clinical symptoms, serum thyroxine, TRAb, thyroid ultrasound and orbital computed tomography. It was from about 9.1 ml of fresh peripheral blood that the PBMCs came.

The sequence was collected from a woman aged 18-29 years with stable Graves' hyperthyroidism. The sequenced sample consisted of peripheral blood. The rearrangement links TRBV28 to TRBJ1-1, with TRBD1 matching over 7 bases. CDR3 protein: CASRPGGQPNTEAFF. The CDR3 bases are TGTGCCAGCAGGCCAGGGGGACAGCCAAACACTGAAGCTTTCTTT.